This is a list of T cell receptor beta chains from one sample in a study of T-cell reconstitution after alpha-beta-depleted transplantation in children. TCRdb reanalysed the PCR reads using MiXCR and keeps one entry per CDR3 protein. Here the sample spans 500,000 to 600,000 distinct CDR3 sequences, around a third being singletons. Specimen: PBMCs from the stem cell graft donor, collected from the stem cell graft. The receptors derive from a human donor who donated a stem cell graft to a child with aplastic anemia. The CDR3 runs from the conserved cysteine through the conserved F or W. Each record gives: D gene, clone size, J gene, V gene, CDR3 protein. A D gene is named only where the DNA matches it firmly. Clone size is shown for a subset of rows, as once, few, many or a class of expanded clone.

d_gene: NA; abundance: NA; j_gene: TRBJ1-5; v_gene: TRBV6-1; CDR3aa: CASRAPGGSNQPQHF
d_gene: NA; abundance: NA; j_gene: TRBJ1-1; v_gene: TRBV3-1; CDR3aa: CASSQVFQGSYTEAFF
d_gene: NA; abundance: few; j_gene: TRBJ1-3; v_gene: TRBV9; CDR3aa: CASSVTGSSGNTIYF
d_gene: TRBD2; abundance: NA; j_gene: TRBJ2-4; v_gene: TRBV6-4; CDR3aa: CASSDGTSGRLAKNIQYF
d_gene: NA; abundance: NA; j_gene: TRBJ2-3; v_gene: TRBV20-1; CDR3aa: CSARLTDTQYF
d_gene: TRBD1; abundance: few; j_gene: TRBJ2-7; v_gene: TRBV27; CDR3aa: CASSFAGGASYEQYF
d_gene: NA; abundance: NA; j_gene: TRBJ2-6; v_gene: TRBV4-3; CDR3aa: CASSQDRATGANVLTF
d_gene: NA; abundance: NA; j_gene: TRBJ2-2; v_gene: TRBV4-3; CDR3aa: CASSQDSSSNTGELFF
d_gene: NA; abundance: NA; j_gene: TRBJ2-2; v_gene: TRBV30; CDR3aa: CAWRPDYGELFF
d_gene: NA; abundance: few; j_gene: TRBJ2-1; v_gene: TRBV12-3/TRBV12-4; CDR3aa: CASSLGGAGEQFF
d_gene: NA; abundance: many; j_gene: TRBJ2-5; v_gene: TRBV7-2; CDR3aa: CASRDHHQETQYF
d_gene: TRBD1; abundance: few; j_gene: TRBJ1-6; v_gene: TRBV15; CDR3aa: CATTQGADSPLHF
d_gene: NA; abundance: NA; j_gene: TRBJ1-1; v_gene: TRBV30; CDR3aa: CAWREIRGGGTEAFF
d_gene: NA; abundance: once; j_gene: TRBJ1-5; v_gene: TRBV12-3/TRBV12-4; CDR3aa: CASSLGKAGRNQPQHF
d_gene: NA; abundance: few; j_gene: TRBJ2-7; v_gene: TRBV20-1; CDR3aa: CSVREGAYEQYF
d_gene: NA; abundance: NA; j_gene: TRBJ1-5; v_gene: TRBV28; CDR3aa: CASRRAGTAGQPQHF
d_gene: NA; abundance: NA; j_gene: TRBJ2-1; v_gene: TRBV7-8; CDR3aa: CASRHRYEQFF
d_gene: NA; abundance: NA; j_gene: TRBJ2-2; v_gene: TRBV7-2; CDR3aa: CASSLALIRGVNTGELFF
d_gene: TRBD1; abundance: NA; j_gene: TRBJ1-1; v_gene: TRBV18; CDR3aa: CASSPPGRGRMNTEAFF
d_gene: NA; abundance: NA; j_gene: TRBJ1-6; v_gene: TRBV12-3/TRBV12-4; CDR3aa: CASSFLGSPLHF
d_gene: TRBD2; abundance: NA; j_gene: TRBJ2-1; v_gene: TRBV12-3/TRBV12-4; CDR3aa: CASSLRASGSIRGREQFF
d_gene: TRBD1; abundance: NA; j_gene: TRBJ2-7; v_gene: TRBV7-2; CDR3aa: CASSTRTGFDEHYF
d_gene: TRBD2; abundance: NA; j_gene: TRBJ2-1; v_gene: TRBV20-1; CDR3aa: CSATTSGSLEQFF
d_gene: NA; abundance: NA; j_gene: TRBJ2-3; v_gene: TRBV7-2; CDR3aa: CASTSRGFGADTQYF
d_gene: NA; abundance: NA; j_gene: TRBJ2-2; v_gene: TRBV10-1; CDR3aa: CASISGTNTGELFF
d_gene: TRBD2; abundance: NA; j_gene: TRBJ2-3; v_gene: TRBV7-8; CDR3aa: CASSLTTGTSGRVDTQYF
d_gene: NA; abundance: few; j_gene: TRBJ1-5; v_gene: TRBV7-2; CDR3aa: CASSREGGYSNQPQHF
d_gene: NA; abundance: NA; j_gene: TRBJ2-7; v_gene: TRBV20-1; CDR3aa: CSARERYPYEQYF
d_gene: TRBD1; abundance: few; j_gene: TRBJ1-2; v_gene: TRBV7-2; CDR3aa: CASSPGPGTGKGYTF
d_gene: TRBD1; abundance: NA; j_gene: TRBJ1-1; v_gene: TRBV6-2/TRBV6-3; CDR3aa: CASSPGPGTGMNTEAFF
d_gene: NA; abundance: NA; j_gene: TRBJ2-2; v_gene: TRBV7-2; CDR3aa: CASSLMSTGELFF
d_gene: NA; abundance: NA; j_gene: TRBJ1-1; v_gene: TRBV7-8; CDR3aa: CASSLARGRLYTEAFF
d_gene: NA; abundance: NA; j_gene: TRBJ2-3; v_gene: TRBV5-1; CDR3aa: CASSLSKDASGNRDTQYF
d_gene: TRBD1; abundance: NA; j_gene: TRBJ2-7; v_gene: TRBV28; CDR3aa: CASSPQGRRISYEQYF
d_gene: NA; abundance: NA; j_gene: TRBJ2-5; v_gene: TRBV12-3/TRBV12-4; CDR3aa: CASSLTWTVQETQYF
d_gene: NA; abundance: few; j_gene: TRBJ2-6; v_gene: TRBV6-5; CDR3aa: CASRYDRAGANVLTF
d_gene: NA; abundance: NA; j_gene: TRBJ1-6; v_gene: TRBV12-3/TRBV12-4; CDR3aa: CASSPRLWNSPLHF
d_gene: TRBD1; abundance: NA; j_gene: TRBJ2-1; v_gene: TRBV12-3/TRBV12-4; CDR3aa: CASRSGTGPYNEQFF
d_gene: NA; abundance: NA; j_gene: TRBJ2-7; v_gene: TRBV12-3/TRBV12-4; CDR3aa: CASSPWGRSYEQYF
d_gene: NA; abundance: NA; j_gene: TRBJ2-1; v_gene: TRBV12-3/TRBV12-4; CDR3aa: CASRGRRSSYNEQFF
d_gene: NA; abundance: NA; j_gene: TRBJ2-5; v_gene: TRBV11-2; CDR3aa: CASSLDKRVGTQYF
d_gene: NA; abundance: once; j_gene: TRBJ2-2; v_gene: TRBV5-8; CDR3aa: CASRSWTANTGELFF
d_gene: NA; abundance: NA; j_gene: TRBJ2-7; v_gene: TRBV6-2/TRBV6-3; CDR3aa: CASSYGRVYEQYF
d_gene: TRBD2; abundance: many; j_gene: TRBJ2-3; v_gene: TRBV20-1; CDR3aa: CSATGTSDTDTQYF
d_gene: NA; abundance: once; j_gene: TRBJ1-2; v_gene: TRBV3-1; CDR3aa: CASSTRQSYGYTF
d_gene: TRBD2; abundance: NA; j_gene: TRBJ2-3; v_gene: TRBV19; CDR3aa: CASAGLPSTDTQYF
d_gene: TRBD2; abundance: NA; j_gene: TRBJ2-2; v_gene: TRBV9; CDR3aa: CASSPFPTSGGNTGELFF
d_gene: NA; abundance: few; j_gene: TRBJ2-5; v_gene: TRBV7-8; CDR3aa: CASSLASLGWETQYF
d_gene: NA; abundance: NA; j_gene: TRBJ2-3; v_gene: TRBV6-1; CDR3aa: CASSARGGGFADTQYF
d_gene: NA; abundance: NA; j_gene: TRBJ1-6; v_gene: TRBV4-3; CDR3aa: CASTEGRGNSPLHF
d_gene: TRBD2; abundance: few; j_gene: TRBJ2-5; v_gene: TRBV20-1; CDR3aa: CSASPGGLSTNF
d_gene: NA; abundance: many; j_gene: TRBJ2-3; v_gene: TRBV29-1; CDR3aa: CSGVRGATDTQYF
d_gene: NA; abundance: few; j_gene: TRBJ1-6; v_gene: TRBV30; CDR3aa: CAWRGSDSPLHF
d_gene: TRBD2; abundance: NA; j_gene: TRBJ2-3; v_gene: TRBV12-3/TRBV12-4; CDR3aa: CASSLRLAGVGTDTQYF
d_gene: NA; abundance: few; j_gene: TRBJ2-3; v_gene: TRBV7-9; CDR3aa: CASSPLAADTQYF